A single sample is the source of the 13 T cell receptor beta chains below, sequenced in a study of T cells expressing NK-cell markers. TCRdb re-called the 5' RACE reads; one entry per CDR3 protein, DNA not given. The sample data list some 450,000 distinct CDR3 sequences. The sample was blood T cells: a sorted CD56 or NKG2C T cell subset, CD4+ or CD8+ T cells, or bulk PBMC T cells (not recorded which). Source of these receptors: a woman between 18 and 70 years old in good health.

V is TRBV20-1 and J is TRBJ1-1; TCRdb picks TRBD1, but there is no DNA to check that call. This CDR3 is built from 11 residues. Germline V gene data show CDR1 as DFQATT and CDR2 as SNEGSKA (reference sequence). The chain's CDR3 is CSAFRRGEAFF.

The rearrangement links TRBV4-3 to TRBJ2-3; there is no DNA to check the TCRdb D call of TRBD2. Germline assignment: CDR1 LGHNA and CDR2 YSLEER. The CDR3 sequence is 20 residues long. CDR3 amino acids: CASSLEYLAGAQGSTDTQYF.

The chain has TRBV20-1 and TRBJ2-1; the TCRdb call, TRBD2, lacks DNA for checking. CDR3 length equals 14 residues. Germline V gives CDR1 DFQATT, CDR2 SNEGSKA (reference sequence). The CDR3 here is CSAETGLALNEQFF.

V is TRBV5-6 and J is TRBJ1-1. CDR1 and CDR2 from the germline V gene are SGHDT and YYEEEE. The CDR3 sequence is 16 residues long. The CDR3 loop reads CASSLRVGRANTEAFF.

This chain joins TRBV18 and TRBJ2-1; the TRBD1 assignment by TCRdb is unverifiable without DNA. The CDR3 has 14 amino acids. Germline loops: CDR1 KGHSH, CDR2 LQKENI. CDR3: CASSLSDSSNEQFF.

This rearrangement joins TRBV18 to TRBJ2-3. The germline V gene encodes CDR1 KGHSH and CDR2 LQKENI. The CDR3 runs to 15 residues. This CDR3 is CASSPRGTNTDTQYF.

This chain links TRBV24-1 with TRBJ2-7; as DNA is missing, the TRBD1 call by TCRdb cannot be tested. Germline V gene data show CDR1 as KGHDR and CDR2 as SFDVKD. This CDR3 region has 15 residues. The CDR3 is CATSDHRDTAYEQYF.

The genes are TRBV12-3 or TRBV12-4 and TRBJ1-5. The CDR3 is 14 amino acids. CDR3 loop: CASSLGSGNQPQHF.

The chain uses TRBV28 and TRBJ1-1; absent DNA, TCRdb's TRBD1 call cannot be checked. The CDR3 is 14 amino acids. Germline CDR1 and CDR2: MDHEN and SYDVKM. The CDR3 is CASSSQGARTEAFF.

This chain connects TRBV20-1 to TRBJ1-5. CDR1 is DFQATT and CDR2 is SNEGSKA in the germline V gene (reference sequence). The CDR3 sequence is 14 residues long. The CDR3 sequence: CSARENGPNQPQHF.

This chain's CDR3 is CSGPSDYLGTQYF. V usage is TRBV20-1 and J usage is TRBJ2-3; TCRdb's assignment of TRBD2 cannot be checked, as there is no DNA. The CDR3 consists of 13 residues. The germline V gene encodes CDR1 DFQATT and CDR2 SNEGSKA (reference sequence).

The chain couples TRBV4-3 to TRBJ2-3; TCRdb returns TRBD2, unconfirmable since there is no DNA. This CDR3 is 16 amino acids long. The V gene's germline CDR1 is LGHNA and CDR2 YSLEER. The CDR3 protein is CASSQDSGGKADTQYF.

V usage is TRBV12-3 or TRBV12-4 and J usage is TRBJ1-1. The CDR3 runs to 11 residues. CDR3: CASSPLSEAFF.